This passage covers 2 T cell receptor beta chains from one sample sequenced in a study of neurological immune-mediated disorders. TCRdb fed the 5' RACE reads into MiXCR, producing one record per CDR3 protein. This table holds tens of thousands of distinct CDR3 sequences, roughly 7% found once. The sequencing sample was made of PBMCs. The source is a woman in her thirties or forties in good health.

This clonotype was seen a handful of times. This chain links TRBV4-1 with TRBJ2-6; weak D call: TRBD2 (5 bases). Per the germline V gene, CDR1 is MGHRA and CDR2 is YSYEKL. CDR3 length equals 20 residues. With 2 bases removed from V and 1 base from J, the gap between germline ends came to 21 bases. Here the CDR3 DNA reads TGCGCCAGCAGCCAAAAAGGCGGGTCCGAAACCCCTTCTGGGGCCAACGTCCTGACTTTC. Translated: CASSQKGGSETPSGANVLTF.

The chain has TRBV6-5 and TRBJ2-2; D not resolved. The CDR3 runs 14 residues. The germline gives CDR1 MNHEY, CDR2 SVGAGI. V was trimmed by 4 bases and J by 6 bases, leaving 12 bases between them. The CDR3 sequence: CASSSAALAGELFF. The DNA for the CDR3 is TGTGCCAGCAGTTCGGCAGCCCTGGCCGGGGAGCTGTTTTTT.